Below are 13 T cell receptor beta chains sequenced from a single sample in a study of a mutant IDH1 vaccine in newly diagnosed glioma. Antigens for these TCRs are unknown. Sequencing used immunoSEQ multiplex PCR; TCRdb keeps in-frame clones, though not all of them. The sample contains about 83,000 clones, 91% of which appear only once. The sample's time point: week 5, during vaccination. Every single dose of the vaccine, 300 ug of mutant IDH1 20-mer peptide, came with topical imiquimod. The specimen comprised PBMCs, sampled from a glioma patient whose treatment included an IDH1 peptide vaccine. The receptors stem from a woman between 45 and 65 years old with glioma.

The chain uses TRBV6-5 and TRBJ2-1, with 8 bases aligning to TRBD1. This CDR3 has 16 residues. The germline V gene has CDR1 MNHEY and CDR2 SVGAGI. V lost 0 bases and J lost 5; bases outside the gene matches: 6. The CDR3 bases are TGTGCCAGCAGTTACTCCGGGACAGGCGCAAACAATGAGCAGTTCTTC. It is translated as CASSYSGTGANNEQFF.

This clone was picked up one time. The chain recombines TRBV5-1 with TRBJ2-2; a weak D match, TRBD2 (5 bases). There are 14 residues in the CDR3. Germline V lookup: CDR1 SGHRS, CDR2 YFSETQ. Trimming stripped 5 bases from V and 7 bases from J, with 15 bases between. CDR3 sequence (DNA): TGCGCCAGCAGGGAGAGTAGCGATCGCGGGGAGCTGTTTTTT. It translates to CASRESSDRGELFF.

The V call is TRBV2, the J call TRBJ2-3; a weak D match, TRBD2 (5 bases). CDR3 length: 13 residues. CDR1 SNHLY and CDR2 FYNNEI come from the germline V gene. With 7 bases removed from V and 0 bases from J, the gap between germline ends came to 8 bases. The CDR3 protein is CASKIASTDTQYF. CDR3 bases: TGTGCCAGCAAGATAGCGAGCACAGATACGCAGTATTTT.

The gene calls are TRBV29-1 and TRBJ1-2; 11 bases are shared with TRBD1. Per germline, CDR1 SQVTM and CDR2 ANQGSEA. There are 14 residues in the CDR3. Unmatched junction bases numbered 8, after V lost 6 bases and J lost 5 bases. CDR3 residues: CSVGGGTGGYGYTF. In DNA, the CDR3 is TGCAGCGTGGGAGGCGGGACAGGGGGGTATGGCTACACCTTC.

The CDR3 DNA reads TGTGCCAGCAGTCCCCGAGGCAGGGGGCTTAGCAATCAGCCCCAGCATTTT. Residues: CASSPRGRGLSNQPQHF. The chain recombines TRBV28 with TRBJ1-5; 8 bases align to TRBD1. CDR1 is MDHEN and CDR2 is SYDVKM in the germline V gene. Germline trimming cut 5 bases from V and 0 bases from J; bases unmatched to any gene: 9. CDR3 length: 17 residues.

CDR3: CASSSYRGRGAPGANVLTF. Here the CDR3 DNA reads TGTGCCAGCAGTTCCTATAGGGGCAGGGGGGCCCCTGGGGCCAACGTCCTGACTTTC. V and J are TRBV28 and TRBJ2-6; possibly TRBD1 for D (7 bases). The V end lost 4 bases, the J end lost 2 bases, and 21 bases lay between the germline ends. Germline CDR1 is MDHEN and CDR2 is SYDVKM. This CDR3 has 19 amino acids.

The CDR3 sequence: CASRRTVYEQYF. The CDR3 DNA follows: TGTGCCAGCAGGCGGACAGTTTACGAGCAGTACTTC. The rearrangement uses TRBV11-2 and TRBJ2-7, with a possible D match to TRBD1 (6 bases). Germline lookup yields CDR1 SGHAT and CDR2 FQNNGV. This CDR3 is 12 amino acids long. Trimming took 6 bases from V and 4 from J, leaving 10 bases between them.

The chain carries TRBV4-1 and TRBJ2-5; 10 nucleotides match TRBD1. Germline lookup yields CDR1 MGHRA and CDR2 YSYEKL. The CDR3 covers 16 residues. The V gene end was trimmed by 2 bases and the J gene end by 6 bases; junction bases not matched to a gene: 9. The chain's CDR3 is CASSQPVRDRGQTQYF. For the CDR3, the DNA is TGCGCCAGCAGCCAACCTGTCCGGGACAGGGGACAGACCCAGTACTTC.

In nucleotides, the CDR3 is TGTGCCAGTTTAAGGTCGGGAGCCAATGAGCAGTTCTTC. Its protein is CASLRSGANEQFF. V usage is TRBV19 and J usage is TRBJ2-1; a weak D match, TRBD2 (6 bases). CDR1 is LNHDA and CDR2 is SQIVND in the germline V gene (reference sequence). The CDR3 has 13 amino acids. The ends were cut back, 8 bases at V and 6 bases at J, with 14 bases in the middle.

The rearrangement links TRBV6-4 to TRBJ2-1, with 9 bases fitting TRBD2. This CDR3 comprises 13 residues. V was pared by 7 bases and J by 7 bases, with 5 bases of the junction left unmatched. Germline V gives CDR1 MRHNA, CDR2 SNTAGT. CDR3 sequence (DNA): TGTGCCAGCACCGAAACTAGCGGGAATGAGCAGTTCTTC. Protein: CASTETSGNEQFF.

The rearrangement uses TRBV5-1 and TRBJ2-4; D is perhaps TRBD2 (6 bases). The germline CDR1 and CDR2 sequences are SGHRS and YFSETQ. Trimming took off 0 bases at V and 3 bases at J, with 7 bases between the two ends. The CDR3 runs 14 residues. CDR3 coding DNA: TGCGCCAGCAGCTTGGGAGCGGGCAAAAACATTCAGTACTTC. Amino acid sequence: CASSLGAGKNIQYF.

The genes are TRBV28 and TRBJ1-5, with 10 bases aligning to TRBD1. CDR3 length: 17 residues. Germline CDR1 and CDR2: MDHEN and SYDVKM. With V trimmed by 1 base and J by 3 bases, 6 bases remained unmatched. The CDR3 DNA follows: TGTGCCAGCAGTTTATTAGGGACAGGGGCCCTCAATCAGCCCCAGCATTTT. This translates into CASSLLGTGALNQPQHF.

The rearrangement joins TRBV28 to TRBJ2-7; 9 bases match TRBD1. The germline gives CDR1 MDHEN, CDR2 SYDVKM. The junction had 3 bases not matched to a gene; V was cut back by 6 bases and J by 3 bases. The CDR3 covers 13 residues. The CDR3 sequence: CASSLGQGYEQYF. CDR3 DNA sequence: TGTGCCAGCAGCCTGGGACAGGGCTACGAGCAGTACTTC.